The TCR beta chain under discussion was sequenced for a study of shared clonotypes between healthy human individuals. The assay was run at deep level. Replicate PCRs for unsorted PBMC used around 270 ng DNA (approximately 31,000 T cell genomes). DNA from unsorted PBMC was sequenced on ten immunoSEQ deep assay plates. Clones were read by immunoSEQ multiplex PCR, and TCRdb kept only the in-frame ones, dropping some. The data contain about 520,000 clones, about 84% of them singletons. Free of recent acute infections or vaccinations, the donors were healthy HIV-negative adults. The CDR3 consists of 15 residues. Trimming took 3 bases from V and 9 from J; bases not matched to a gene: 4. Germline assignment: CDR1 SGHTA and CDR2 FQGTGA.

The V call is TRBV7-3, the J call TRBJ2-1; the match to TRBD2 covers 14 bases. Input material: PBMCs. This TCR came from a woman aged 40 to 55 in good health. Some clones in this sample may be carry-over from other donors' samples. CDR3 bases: TGTGCCAGCAGCTTGACTAGCGGGAGGGCAGGTGAGCAGTTCTTC. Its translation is CASSLTSGRAGEQFF.